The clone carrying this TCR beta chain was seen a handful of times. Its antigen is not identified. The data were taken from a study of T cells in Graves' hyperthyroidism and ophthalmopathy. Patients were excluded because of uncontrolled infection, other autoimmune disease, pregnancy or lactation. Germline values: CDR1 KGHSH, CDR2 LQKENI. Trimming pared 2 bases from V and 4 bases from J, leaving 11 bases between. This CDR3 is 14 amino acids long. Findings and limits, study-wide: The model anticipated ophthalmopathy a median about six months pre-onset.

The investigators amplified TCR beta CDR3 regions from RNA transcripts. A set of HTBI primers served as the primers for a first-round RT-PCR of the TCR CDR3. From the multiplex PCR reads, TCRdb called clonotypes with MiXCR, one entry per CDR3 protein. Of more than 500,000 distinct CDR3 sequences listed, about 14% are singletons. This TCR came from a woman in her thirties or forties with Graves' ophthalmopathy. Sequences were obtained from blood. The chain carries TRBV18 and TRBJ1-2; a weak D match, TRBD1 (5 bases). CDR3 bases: TGTGCCAGCTCACCATCCAGGGAGGGCTATGGCTACACCTTC. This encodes CASSPSREGYGYTF.